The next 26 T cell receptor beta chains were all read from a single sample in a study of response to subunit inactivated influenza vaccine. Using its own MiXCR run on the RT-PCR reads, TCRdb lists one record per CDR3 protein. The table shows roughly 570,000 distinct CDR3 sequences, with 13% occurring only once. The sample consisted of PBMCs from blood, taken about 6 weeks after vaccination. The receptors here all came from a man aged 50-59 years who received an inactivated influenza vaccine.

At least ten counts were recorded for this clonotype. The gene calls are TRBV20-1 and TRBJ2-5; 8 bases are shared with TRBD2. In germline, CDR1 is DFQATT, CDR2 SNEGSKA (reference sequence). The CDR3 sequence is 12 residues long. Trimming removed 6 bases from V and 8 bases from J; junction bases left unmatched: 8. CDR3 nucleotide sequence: TGCAGTGCCCTTGGACTAGCCGGAACCCAGTACTTC. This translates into CSALGLAGTQYF.

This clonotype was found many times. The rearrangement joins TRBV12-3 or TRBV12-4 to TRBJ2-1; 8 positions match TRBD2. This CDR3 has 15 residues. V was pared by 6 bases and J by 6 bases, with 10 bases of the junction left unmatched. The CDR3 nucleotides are TGTGCCAGCAGCCTTAGCGGGGATCGGCCCAATGAGCAGTTCTTC. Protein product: CASSLSGDRPNEQFF.

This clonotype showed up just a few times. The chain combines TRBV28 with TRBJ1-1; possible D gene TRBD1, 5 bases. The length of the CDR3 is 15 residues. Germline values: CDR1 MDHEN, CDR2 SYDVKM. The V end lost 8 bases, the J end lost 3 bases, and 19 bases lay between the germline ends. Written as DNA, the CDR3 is TGTGCCAGCTCCACGGGGGTGGCATTTTACACTGAAGCTTTCTTT. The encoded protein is CASSTGVAFYTEAFF.

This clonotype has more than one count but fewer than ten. Here the CDR3 reads CASSPGGDFTVQETQYF. The CDR3 nucleotides read TGTGCCAGCAGCCCAGGAGGGGACTTCACAGTACAAGAGACCCAGTACTTC. The chain couples TRBV7-9 to TRBJ2-5, with D perhaps TRBD2 (6 bases). Germline CDR1 and CDR2: SEHNR and FQNEAQ (reference sequence). The CDR3 sequence is 17 residues long. V was trimmed by 5 bases and J by 2 bases, leaving 21 bases between them.

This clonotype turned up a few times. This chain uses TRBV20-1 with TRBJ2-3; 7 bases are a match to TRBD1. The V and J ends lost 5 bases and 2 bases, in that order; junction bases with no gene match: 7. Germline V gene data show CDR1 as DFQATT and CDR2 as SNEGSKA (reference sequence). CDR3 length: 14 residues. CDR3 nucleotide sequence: TGCAGTGCTGCGAGACAGGGATTCACAGATACGCAGTATTTT. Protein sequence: CSAARQGFTDTQYF.

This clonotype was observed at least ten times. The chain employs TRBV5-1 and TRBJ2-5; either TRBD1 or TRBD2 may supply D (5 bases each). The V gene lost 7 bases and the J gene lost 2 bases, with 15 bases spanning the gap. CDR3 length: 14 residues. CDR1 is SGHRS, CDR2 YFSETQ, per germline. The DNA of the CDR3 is TGCGCCAGCCGTGACAGCGGAGGACAAGAGACCCAGTACTTC. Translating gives CASRDSGGQETQYF. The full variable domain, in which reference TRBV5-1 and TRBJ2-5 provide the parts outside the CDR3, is KAGVTQTPRYLIKTRGQQVTLSCSPISGHRSVSWYQQTPGQGLQFLFEYFSETQRNKGNFPGRFSGRQFSNSRSEMNVSTLELGDSALYLCASRDSGGQETQYFGPGTRLLVL.

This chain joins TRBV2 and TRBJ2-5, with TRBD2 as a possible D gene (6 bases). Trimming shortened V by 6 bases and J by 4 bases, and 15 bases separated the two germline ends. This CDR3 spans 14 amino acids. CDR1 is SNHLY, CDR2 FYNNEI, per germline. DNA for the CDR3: TGTGCCAGCAGCCCCGATTCTAGCGTAGAGACCCAGTACTTC. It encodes CASSPDSSVETQYF. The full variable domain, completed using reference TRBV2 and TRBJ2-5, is EPEVTQTPSHQVTQMGQEVILRCVPISNHLYFYWYRQILGQKVEFLVSFYNNEISEKSEIFDDQFSVERPDGSNFTLKIRSTKLEDSAMYFCASSPDSSVETQYFGPGTRLLVL.

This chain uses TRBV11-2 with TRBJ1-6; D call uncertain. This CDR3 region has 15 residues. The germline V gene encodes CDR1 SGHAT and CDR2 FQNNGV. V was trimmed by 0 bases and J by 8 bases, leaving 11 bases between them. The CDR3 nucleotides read TGTGCCAGCAGCTTAGAGCCTATGTCGTATTCACCCCTCCACTTT. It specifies CASSLEPMSYSPLHF.

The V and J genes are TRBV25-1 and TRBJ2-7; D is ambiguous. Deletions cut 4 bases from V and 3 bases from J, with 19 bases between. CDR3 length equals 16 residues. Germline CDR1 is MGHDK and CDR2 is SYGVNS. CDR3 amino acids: CASSVSRVPKIYEQYF. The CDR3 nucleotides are TGTGCCAGCAGTGTATCAAGGGTCCCCAAAATCTACGAGCAGTACTTC.

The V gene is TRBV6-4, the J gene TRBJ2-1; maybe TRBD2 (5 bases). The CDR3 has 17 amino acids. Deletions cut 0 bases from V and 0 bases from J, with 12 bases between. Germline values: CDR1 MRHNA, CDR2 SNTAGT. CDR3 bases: TGTGCCAGCAGTGACTCGCCAAGAGGGAGCTCCTACAATGAGCAGTTCTTC. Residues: CASSDSPRGSSYNEQFF.

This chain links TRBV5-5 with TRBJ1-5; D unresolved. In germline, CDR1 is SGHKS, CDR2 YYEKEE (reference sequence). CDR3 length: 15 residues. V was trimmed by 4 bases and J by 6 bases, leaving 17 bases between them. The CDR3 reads CASSPRQNPGQPQHF. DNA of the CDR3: TGTGCCAGCAGCCCCCGGCAGAACCCCGGTCAGCCCCAGCATTTT.

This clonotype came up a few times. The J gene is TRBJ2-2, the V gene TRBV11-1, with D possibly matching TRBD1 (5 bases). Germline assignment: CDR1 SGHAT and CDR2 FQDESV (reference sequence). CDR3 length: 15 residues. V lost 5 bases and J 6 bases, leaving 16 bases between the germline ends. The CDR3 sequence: CASSLRRDWSGELFF. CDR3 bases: TGTGCCAGCAGCCTTCGCAGGGATTGGTCCGGGGAGCTGTTTTTT.

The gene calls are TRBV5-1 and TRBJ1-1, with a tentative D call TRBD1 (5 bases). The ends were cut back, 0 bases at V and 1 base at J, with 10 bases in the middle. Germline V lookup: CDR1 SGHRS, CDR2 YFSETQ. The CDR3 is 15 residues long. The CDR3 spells CASSLGQGENTEAFF. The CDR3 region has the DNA TGCGCCAGCAGCTTGGGGCAGGGAGAGAACACTGAAGCTTTCTTT.

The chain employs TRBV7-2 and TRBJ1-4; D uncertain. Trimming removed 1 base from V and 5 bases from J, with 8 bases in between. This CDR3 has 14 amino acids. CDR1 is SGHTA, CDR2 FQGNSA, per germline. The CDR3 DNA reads TGTGCCAGCAGCTTAGGGGCGGAAAATGAAAAACTGTTTTTT. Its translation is CASSLGAENEKLFF. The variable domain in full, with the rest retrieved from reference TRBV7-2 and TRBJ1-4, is GAGVSQSPSNKVTEKGKDVELRCDPISGHTALYWYRQSLGQGLEFLIYFQGNSAPDKSGLPSDRFSAERTGGSVSTLTIQRTQQEDSAVYLCASSLGAENEKLFFGSGTQLSVL.

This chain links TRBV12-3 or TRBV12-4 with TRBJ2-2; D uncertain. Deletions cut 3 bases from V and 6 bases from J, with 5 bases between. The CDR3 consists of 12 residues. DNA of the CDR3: TGTGCCAGCAGTTTTTTGCCCGGGGAGCTGTTTTTT. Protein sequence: CASSFLPGELFF.

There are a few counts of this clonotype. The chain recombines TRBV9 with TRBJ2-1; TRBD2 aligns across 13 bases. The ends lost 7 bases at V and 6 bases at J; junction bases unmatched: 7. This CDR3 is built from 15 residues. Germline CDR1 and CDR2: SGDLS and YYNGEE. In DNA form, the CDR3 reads TGTGCCAGCGGGCTTACTAGCGGGGGGGCCAATGAGCAGTTCTTC. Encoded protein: CASGLTSGGANEQFF.

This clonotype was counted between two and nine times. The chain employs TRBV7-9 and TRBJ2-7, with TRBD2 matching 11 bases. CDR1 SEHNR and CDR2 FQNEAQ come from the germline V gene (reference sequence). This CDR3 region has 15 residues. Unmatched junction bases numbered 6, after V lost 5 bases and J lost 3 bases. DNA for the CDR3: TGTGCCAGCAGCCAGACCGGGACTAGCGGCTACGAGCAGTACTTC. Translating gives CASSQTGTSGYEQYF.

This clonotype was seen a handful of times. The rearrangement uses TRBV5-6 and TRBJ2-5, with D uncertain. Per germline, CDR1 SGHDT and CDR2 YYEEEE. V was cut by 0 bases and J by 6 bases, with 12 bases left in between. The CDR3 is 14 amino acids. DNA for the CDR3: TGTGCCAGCAGCTTGGCCCAAGGATTCCAGACCCAGTACTTC. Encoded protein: CASSLAQGFQTQYF. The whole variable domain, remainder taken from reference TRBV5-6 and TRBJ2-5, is DAGVTQSPTHLIKTRGQQVTLRCSPKSGHDTVSWYQQALGQGPQFIFQYYEEEERQRGNFPDRFSGHQFPNYSSELNVNALLLGDSALYLCASSLAQGFQTQYFGPGTRLLVL.

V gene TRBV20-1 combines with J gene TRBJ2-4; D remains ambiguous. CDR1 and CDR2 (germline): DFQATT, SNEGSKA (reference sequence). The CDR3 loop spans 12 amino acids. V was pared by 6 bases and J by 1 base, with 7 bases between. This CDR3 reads CSADVAKNIQYF. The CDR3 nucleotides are TGCAGTGCCGACGTCGCCAAAAACATTCAGTACTTC.

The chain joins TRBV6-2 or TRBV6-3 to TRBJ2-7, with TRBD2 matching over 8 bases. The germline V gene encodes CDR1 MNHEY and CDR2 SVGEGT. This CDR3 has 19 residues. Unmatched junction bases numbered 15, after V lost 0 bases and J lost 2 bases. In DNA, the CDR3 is TGTGCCAGCAGTTACTCGACGGGGGTAGCGGGGCAACAAACCTACGAGCAGTACTTC. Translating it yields CASSYSTGVAGQQTYEQYF.

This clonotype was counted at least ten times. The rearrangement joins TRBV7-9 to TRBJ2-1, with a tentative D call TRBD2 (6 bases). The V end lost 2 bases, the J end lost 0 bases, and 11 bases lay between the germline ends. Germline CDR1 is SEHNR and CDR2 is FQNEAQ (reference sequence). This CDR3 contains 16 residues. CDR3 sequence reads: CASSLYRGSSYNEQFF. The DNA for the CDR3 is TGTGCCAGCAGCTTATATCGGGGGAGCTCCTACAATGAGCAGTTCTTC. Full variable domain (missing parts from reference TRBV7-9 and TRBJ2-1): DTGVSQNPRHKITKRGQNVTFRCDPISEHNRLYWYRQTLGQGPEFLTYFQNEAQLEKSRLLSDRFSAERPKGSFSTLEIQRTEQGDSAMYLCASSLYRGSSYNEQFFGPGTRLTVL.

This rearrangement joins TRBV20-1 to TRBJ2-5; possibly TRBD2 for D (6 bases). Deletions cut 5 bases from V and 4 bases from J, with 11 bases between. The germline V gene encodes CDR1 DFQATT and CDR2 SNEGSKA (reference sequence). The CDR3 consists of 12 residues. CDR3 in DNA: TGCAGTGCTTACCCGGGACTAGAGACCCAGTACTTC. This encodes CSAYPGLETQYF.

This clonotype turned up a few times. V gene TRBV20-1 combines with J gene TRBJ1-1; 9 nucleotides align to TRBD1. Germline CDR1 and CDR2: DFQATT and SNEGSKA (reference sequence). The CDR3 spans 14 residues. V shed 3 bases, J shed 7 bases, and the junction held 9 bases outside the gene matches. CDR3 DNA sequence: TGCAGTGCTAGGAACAACAGGGGGCGGGTTGAAGCTTTCTTT. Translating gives CSARNNRGRVEAFF.

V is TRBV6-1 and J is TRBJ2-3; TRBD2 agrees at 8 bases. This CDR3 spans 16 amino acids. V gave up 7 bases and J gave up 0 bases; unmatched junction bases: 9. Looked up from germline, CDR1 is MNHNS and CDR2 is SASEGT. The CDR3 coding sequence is TGTGCCAGCAAACGGGGGGGCCCGATTAGCACAGATACGCAGTATTTT. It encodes CASKRGGPISTDTQYF.

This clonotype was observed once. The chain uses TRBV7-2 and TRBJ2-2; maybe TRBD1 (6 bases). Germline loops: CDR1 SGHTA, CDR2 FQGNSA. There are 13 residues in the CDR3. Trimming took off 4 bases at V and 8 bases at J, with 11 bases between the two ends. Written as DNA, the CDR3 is TGTGCCAGCAGCTCCTCAGGGGATGGGGAGCTGTTTTTT. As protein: CASSSSGDGELFF.

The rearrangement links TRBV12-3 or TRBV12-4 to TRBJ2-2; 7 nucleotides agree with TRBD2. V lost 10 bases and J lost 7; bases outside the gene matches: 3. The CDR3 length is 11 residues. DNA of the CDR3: TGTGCCATTGCGGGGGACGGGGAGCTGTTTTTT. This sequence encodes CAIAGDGELFF.